Listed here are 29 T cell receptor beta chains from one sample, sequenced in a study of breast tumors, draining lymph nodes, adjacent tissues. Axillary draining lymph nodes of breast cancer patients supplied the node samples. TCRdb re-called the multiplex PCR reads with MiXCR, one entry per CDR3 protein. The top ten clones hold around 4.1% of a sample with 150,000 to 200,000 distinct CDR3 sequences, about 33% of them seen once. The sample comprised axillary lymph node tissue. The receptor set was obtained from a female donor with breast cancer. Some clones in this sample may be carry-over from other donors' samples.

The chain couples TRBV18 to TRBJ1-2, with D unresolved. V lost 1 base and J lost 3, with 3 bases in between. Germline V gene sequence: CDR1 KGHSH, CDR2 LQKENI. The CDR3 runs to 12 residues. The CDR3 protein is CASSPQDYGYTF. CDR3 coding DNA: TGTGCCAGCTCACCACAGGACTATGGCTACACCTTC.

This clonotype turned up a few times. The chain uses TRBV12-3 or TRBV12-4 and TRBJ1-1; possible D gene TRBD1, 6 bases. The CDR3 is made up of 14 amino acids. V was pared by 7 bases and J by 2 bases, with 14 bases between. The CDR3 DNA follows: TGTGCCAGCACCCAAACAGGGTCCAACACTGAAGCTTTCTTT. This translates into CASTQTGSNTEAFF.

The table lists this clonotype with many counts. The V gene is TRBV7-9, the J gene TRBJ2-1, with D possibly TRBD2 on 5 matching bases. CDR1 and CDR2 from the germline V gene are SEHNR and FQNEAQ (reference sequence). V was shortened by 5 bases and J by 4 bases, with 18 bases between the two germline ends. The CDR3 sequence is 16 residues long. CDR3 sequence (DNA): TGTGCCAGCAGCGGAGGATCACTAGGGCAGTACAATGAGCAGTTCTTC. This encodes CASSGGSLGQYNEQFF. The full variable domain, completed using reference TRBV7-9 and TRBJ2-1, is DTGVSQNPRHKITKRGQNVTFRCDPISEHNRLYWYRQTLGQGPEFLTYFQNEAQLEKSRLLSDRFSAERPKGSFSTLEIQRTEQGDSAMYLCASSGGSLGQYNEQFFGPGTRLTVL.

This clonotype was detected many times. The chain joins TRBV7-8 to TRBJ2-7; 8 bases align to TRBD2. CDR3 size: 15 residues. Losses at the gene ends were 4 bases for V and 6 bases for J; bases not matched to a gene: 11. Germline CDR1 and CDR2: SGHVS and FQNEAQ. CDR3 sequence reads: CASSSRGAQSGEQYF. The CDR3 DNA sequence: TGTGCCAGCAGCTCGCGGGGGGCGCAGTCTGGCGAGCAGTACTTC.

This clonotype occurred a few times. One base away lies a much larger clone, so this may be a sequencing read error. The chain employs TRBV12-3 or TRBV12-4 and TRBJ2-5; TRBD1 or TRBD2 may be the D gene (5 bases each). V was shortened by 3 bases and J by 2 bases, with 16 bases between the two germline ends. The CDR3 has 16 amino acids. CDR3 sequence reads: CASSFSPGANQETQYF. The CDR3 DNA sequence: TGTGCCAGCAGTTTTTCCCCCGGGGCTAATCAAGAGACCCAGTACTTC.

Ten or more counts support this clonotype. The chain carries TRBV7-8 and TRBJ1-5; maybe TRBD1 (6 bases). Germline loops: CDR1 SGHVS, CDR2 FQNEAQ. Trimming removed 0 bases at V and 4 bases at J, with 13 bases between. The CDR3 has 16 amino acids. CDR3 sequence reads: CASSLAPGDRNQPQHF. CDR3 nucleotides: TGTGCCAGCAGCTTAGCGCCAGGGGACCGAAATCAGCCCCAGCATTTT.

As concerns this clonotype: This may come from a read error, since a much larger clone is one base off. The chain recombines TRBV12-3 or TRBV12-4 with TRBJ2-1; TRBD1 or TRBD2 may be the D gene (5 bases each). The CDR3 consists of 11 residues. V was cut by 6 bases and J by 10 bases, with 10 bases left in between. In DNA form, the CDR3 reads TGTGCCAGCAGCCACGGGACCGAGCAGTTCTTC. Translation: CASSHGTEQFF.

The chain has TRBV7-3 and TRBJ2-1, with 16 bases that match TRBD2. The trim removed 4 bases at V and 6 bases at J, leaving 9 bases unmatched. In germline, CDR1 is SGHTA, CDR2 FQGTGA. The CDR3 runs to 18 residues. As DNA, the CDR3 is TGTGCCAGCAGCTGGGGGACTAGCGGGGGGGCCGTTCGCAATGAGCAGTTCTTC. The encoded protein is CASSWGTSGGAVRNEQFF.

Concerning this clonotype itself: As the CDR3 is not closed by the conserved phenylalanine or tryptophan, this likely results from a read error. V and J are TRBV6-5 and TRBJ1-3; a possible D gene is TRBD1 (5 bases). Germline CDR1 is MNHEY and CDR2 is SVGAGI. The CDR3 length is 16 residues. Trimming took off 3 bases at V and 7 bases at J, with 19 bases between the two ends. The CDR3: CASSYKISGLGNTIYS. In DNA, the CDR3 is TGTGCCAGCAGTTATAAAATTTCAGGGTTGGGCAACACCATATATTCT.

This clonotype occurred many times. The chain has TRBV29-1 and TRBJ2-1; D ambiguous. Germline V gene data show CDR1 as SQVTM and CDR2 as ANQGSEA. This CDR3 region has 15 residues. Between the trimmed V and J ends, which lost 2 bases and 5 bases, there was a span of 16 bases. CDR3 nucleotide sequence: TGCAGCGTTGAATCTGCCTACCGACTGAACAATGAGCAGTTCTTC. Translating gives CSVESAYRLNNEQFF.

This clonotype has ten or more counts. The chain combines TRBV6-6 with TRBJ2-1; D is uncertain. This CDR3 has 13 residues. The V gene lost 7 bases and the J gene lost 5 bases, with 12 bases spanning the gap. CDR1 is MNHNY, CDR2 SVGAGI, per germline (reference sequence). For the CDR3, the DNA is TGTGCCAGCAAAAATCCAGGTAACAATGAGCAGTTCTTC. It translates to CASKNPGNNEQFF.

The table lists this clonotype with many counts. V usage is TRBV19 and J usage is TRBJ2-7; possibly TRBD1 for D (6 bases). From germline, CDR1 is LNHDA and CDR2 SQIVND (reference sequence). The CDR3 has 14 amino acids. Trimming pared 4 bases from V and 4 bases from J, leaving 14 bases between. CDR3 DNA: TGTGCCAGTAGTAACTCCCTCACAGGGTACGAGCAGTACTTC. Translating it yields CASSNSLTGYEQYF.

This clonotype has at least ten counts. V usage is TRBV20-1 and J usage is TRBJ2-1; no clear D gene. The CDR3 has 15 amino acids. Germline CDR1 reads DFQATT; CDR2 reads SNEGSKA (reference sequence). The ends were cut back, 5 bases at V and 0 bases at J, with 14 bases in the middle. CDR3 in amino acids: CSALSRLSSYNEQFF. The CDR3 DNA follows: TGCAGTGCTCTTAGTCGACTCAGCTCCTACAATGAGCAGTTCTTC.

This clonotype appeared a few times. The chain recombines TRBV20-1 with TRBJ1-1; TRBD1 might be the D (5 bases). The CDR3 sequence is 17 residues long. The ends were cut back, 0 bases at V and 2 bases at J, with 19 bases in the middle. Per the germline V gene, CDR1 is DFQATT and CDR2 is SNEGSKA (reference sequence). CDR3 nucleotide sequence: TGCAGTGCTAGAGATATTAAAGCCCAGGGAAAAAACACTGAAGCTTTCTTT. Translated, it gives CSARDIKAQGKNTEAFF.

This clonotype showed up just a few times. V is TRBV9 and J is TRBJ1-1, with D maybe TRBD1 (5 bases). The CDR3 runs to 14 residues. Germline CDR1 SGDLS, CDR2 YYNGEE. V was pared by 3 bases and J by 1 base, with 10 bases between. CDR3 sequence (DNA): TGTGCCAGCAGCGGGGGACTCAAGAACACTGAAGCTTTCTTT. Protein sequence: CASSGGLKNTEAFF.

About this clonotype itself: The conserved closing phenylalanine or tryptophan is absent in this CDR3, likely reflecting a read error. The chain uses TRBV7-2 and TRBJ2-1; the match to TRBD1 covers 9 bases. Germline V CDR1 and CDR2: SGHTA, FQGNSA. V dropped 9 bases and J dropped 10; count of bases not matched to a gene: 13. The CDR3 is made up of 14 amino acids. This CDR3 is CARSLLQGAGEQFL. Written as DNA, the CDR3 is TGTGCCAGGAGCCTACTACAGGGGGCAGGAGAGCAGTTCCTC.

The gene calls are TRBV7-6 and TRBJ1-1; D uncertain. The ends were cut back, 2 bases at V and 5 bases at J, with 9 bases in the middle. The CDR3 is 13 amino acids. CDR1 and CDR2 (germline): SGHVS, FNYEAQ. The CDR3: CASSLWIETEAFF. The CDR3 nucleotides read TGTGCCAGCAGCTTATGGATTGAGACTGAAGCTTTCTTT.

With regard to this clonotype: This may stem from a read error, because a much larger clone lies one nucleotide away. This likely comes from a read error, as the CDR3 has no conserved phenylalanine or tryptophan at its end. The chain is built from TRBV4-2 and TRBJ1-2; D is undetermined. The CDR3 sequence is 13 residues long. Trimming stripped 0 bases from V and 7 bases from J, with 9 bases between. Germline loops: CDR1 LGHNA, CDR2 YNFKEQ. This chain's CDR3 is CASSQDLRGGYTL. For the CDR3, the DNA is TGTGCCAGCAGCCAAGATTTACGTGGTGGCTACACCCTC.

This clonotype has a count of ten or more. The chain carries TRBV10-3 and TRBJ2-1, with D tentatively TRBD1 or TRBD2 (5 bases each). V was pared by 5 bases and J by 8 bases, with 16 bases between. CDR3 length equals 14 residues. The germline gives CDR1 ENHRY, CDR2 SYGVKD. The CDR3 loop is CAISPTSVGDEQFF. In DNA form, the CDR3 reads TGTGCCATCAGTCCAACTAGTGTGGGGGATGAGCAGTTCTTC.

This clonotype came up once. The CDR3 DNA is TGTGCCACCAGCAGGGGGGGGTGGGAAAAACTGTTTTTT. Residues: CATSRGGWEKLFF. The V call is TRBV15, the J call TRBJ1-4; the D gene is possibly TRBD1 (5 bases). CDR1 is LNHNV, CDR2 YYDKDF, per germline (reference sequence). The CDR3 covers 13 residues. Trimming shortened V by 3 bases and J by 8 bases, and 10 bases separated the two germline ends.

In this sample, this clonotype turned up many times. V usage is TRBV4-1 and J usage is TRBJ2-5; D may be TRBD2 (5 bases). The CDR3 consists of 18 residues. Germline CDR1 is MGHRA and CDR2 is YSYEKL. V lost 1 base and J 2 bases, leaving 20 bases between the germline ends. As DNA, the CDR3 is TGCGCCAGCAGCCAAGTAGCTGGAGCGGCGAGACTACAAGAGACCCAGTACTTC. Its protein is CASSQVAGAARLQETQYF.

The chain is built from TRBV2 and TRBJ1-4, with D possibly being TRBD1 (5 bases). Trimming shortened V by 8 bases and J by 5 bases, and 12 bases separated the two germline ends. The V gene's germline CDR1 is SNHLY and CDR2 FYNNEI. This CDR3 has 13 amino acids. Here the CDR3 DNA reads TGTGCCAGCGACCGGGGGTCGAATGAAAAACTGTTTTTT. This sequence encodes CASDRGSNEKLFF.

The chain links TRBV4-1 to TRBJ2-5; TRBD1 matches 7 bases. V lost 2 bases and J lost 9; bases outside the gene matches: 15. CDR3 length: 16 amino acids. Germline V lookup: CDR1 MGHRA, CDR2 YSYEKL. The CDR3 DNA reads TGCGCCAGCAGCCAAACGGACAGGACCTTGGGGCAGCCCCAGTACTTC. This sequence encodes CASSQTDRTLGQPQYF.

This clonotype was seen many times. The genes are TRBV20-1 and TRBJ2-7; 7 positions match TRBD1. CDR1 and CDR2 (germline): DFQATT, SNEGSKA (reference sequence). Trimming took 4 bases from V and 6 from J; bases not matched to a gene: 12. The CDR3 loop spans 14 amino acids. The CDR3 spells CSAIRGGAGSEQYF. CDR3 bases: TGCAGTGCTATCCGAGGGGGCGCGGGTAGCGAGCAGTACTTC.

The sample holds many counts of this clonotype. The genes are TRBV9 and TRBJ2-2; maybe TRBD2 (5 bases). V lost 0 bases and J 7 bases, leaving 13 bases between the germline ends. This CDR3 is 15 amino acids long. Germline assignment: CDR1 SGDLS and CDR2 YYNGEE. The CDR3 DNA sequence: TGTGCCAGCAGCGTAGGCCGAGGGCGAGGCGGGGAGCTGTTTTTT. Its protein product is CASSVGRGRGGELFF.

For the CDR3, the DNA is TGTGCCAGCAGCGTTGGACAGGGACTAGCGGCAGATACGCAGTATTTT. Translated, it gives CASSVGQGLAADTQYF. The chain recombines TRBV9 with TRBJ2-3; the match to TRBD2 covers 11 bases. Germline V CDR1 and CDR2: SGDLS, YYNGEE. Trimming took 2 bases from V and 4 from J; bases not matched to a gene: 6. The CDR3 sequence is 16 residues long.

The count of this clonotype is one. The chain recombines TRBV20-1 with TRBJ2-1, with TRBD2 identical over 8 bases. The V gene's germline CDR1 is DFQATT and CDR2 SNEGSKA (reference sequence). Unmatched junction bases numbered 13, after V lost 3 bases and J lost 9 bases. The CDR3 contains 15 residues. CDR3 DNA sequence: TGCAGTGCTAGGCCCGGATTAGCGGGGATCACTGAGCAGTTCTTC. As protein: CSARPGLAGITEQFF.

This clonotype was detected ten times or more. This rearrangement joins TRBV6-5 to TRBJ2-3, with D uncertain. CDR3 length equals 16 residues. V lost 4 bases, J lost 0 bases, and 14 bases lay in between. Germline lookup yields CDR1 MNHEY and CDR2 SVGAGI. The CDR3 region has the DNA TGTGCCAGCAGTTCTGGGCCTGGGCGGAGCACAGATACGCAGTATTTT. This sequence encodes CASSSGPGRSTDTQYF.

J is TRBJ1-1 and V is TRBV7-9, with D possibly matching TRBD1 (5 bases). Trimming took off 1 base at V and 4 bases at J, with 10 bases between the two ends. CDR3 length equals 14 residues. Germline V gene sequence: CDR1 SEHNR, CDR2 FQNEAQ (reference sequence). CDR3: CASSLGGDVTEAFF. For the CDR3, the DNA is TGTGCCAGCAGCTTAGGGGGGGACGTCACTGAAGCTTTCTTT.